This section outlines one TCR beta chain sequence together with its context. This sample is part of a study of blood T cell repertoires in COVID-19. Study overall: Samples taken during acute and convalescent COVID-19 were collected in the United States, Italy and Spain.

This CDR3 contains 16 residues. The V and J ends lost 5 bases and 3 bases respectively, with 20 bases between them. Looked up from germline, CDR1 is SEHNR and CDR2 is FQNEAQ (reference sequence). Categorization into cohorts depended on clinical history that participants reported. Donors in Cohort 3 counted as recovered after two negative PCRs, clearance, or symptom resolution. Generated by immunoSEQ multiplex PCR, the TCRdb table keeps only in-frame clones and is missing some. The repertoire holds around 190,000 clones, with approximately 84% as singletons. The chain couples TRBV7-9 to TRBJ2-7, with a tentative D call TRBD2 (7 bases). The receptor's source is a woman aged 25 to 39 who had recovered from COVID-19. Sequenced material: PBMCs or T cells enriched from blood (not recorded which). The CDR3 region is CASSGTLGGGGYEQYF. Written as DNA, the CDR3 is TGTGCCAGCAGCGGAACCCTGGGCGGGGGCGGCTACGAGCAGTACTTC.